The T cell receptor (beta chain) described here comes from a study of CD8+ T cells in alopecia areata. Study summary: It was oral tofacitinib, at 5 to 10 mg twice daily, that treated patients received.

Treatment described: oral pan-JAK inhibitor, 5-10 mg twice daily. In each case, RNA was isolated and then reverse transcribed into cDNA as the sequencing template. TCRdb's copy holds only in-frame clones and misses some; the assay was immunoSEQ multiplex PCR. The sample shows about 270,000 clones, about 60% of them seen only once. The sample here was CD4+ T cells sorted from blood, taken between weeks 51 and 52, from a patient treated with tofacitinib. The clonotype originates from a human donor with alopecia areata.

In DNA form, the CDR3 reads TGTGCCATCAGTGGGCCAGGGGGTGATGCTTTCTTT. Translated: CAISGPGGDAFF. The chain employs TRBV10-3 and TRBJ1-1; 7 nucleotides agree with TRBD1. The CDR3 has 12 residues. CDR1 is ENHRY and CDR2 is SYGVKD in the germline V gene. Losses at the gene ends were 4 bases for V and 11 bases for J; bases not matched to a gene: 7.